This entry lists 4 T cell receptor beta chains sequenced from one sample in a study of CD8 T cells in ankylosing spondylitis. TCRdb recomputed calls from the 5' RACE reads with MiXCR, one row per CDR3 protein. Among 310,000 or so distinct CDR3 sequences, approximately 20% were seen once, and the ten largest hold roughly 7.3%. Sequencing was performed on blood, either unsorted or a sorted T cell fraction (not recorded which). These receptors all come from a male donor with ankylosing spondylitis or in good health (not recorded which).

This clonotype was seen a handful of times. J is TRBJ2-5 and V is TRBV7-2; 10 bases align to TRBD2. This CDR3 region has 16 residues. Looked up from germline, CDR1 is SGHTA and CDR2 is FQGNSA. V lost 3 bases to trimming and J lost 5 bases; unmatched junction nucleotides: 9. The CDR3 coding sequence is TGTGCCAGCAGCTTCCTGCAAGCGGGGGGGTCGGAGACCCAGTACTTC. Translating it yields CASSFLQAGGSETQYF.

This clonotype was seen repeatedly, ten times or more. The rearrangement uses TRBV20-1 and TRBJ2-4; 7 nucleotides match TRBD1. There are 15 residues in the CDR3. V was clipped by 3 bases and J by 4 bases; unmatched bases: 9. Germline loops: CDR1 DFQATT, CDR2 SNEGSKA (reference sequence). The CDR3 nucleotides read TGCAGTGCTAGTGCCCCACTGACAGGGAAAAACATTCAGTACTTC. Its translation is CSASAPLTGKNIQYF.

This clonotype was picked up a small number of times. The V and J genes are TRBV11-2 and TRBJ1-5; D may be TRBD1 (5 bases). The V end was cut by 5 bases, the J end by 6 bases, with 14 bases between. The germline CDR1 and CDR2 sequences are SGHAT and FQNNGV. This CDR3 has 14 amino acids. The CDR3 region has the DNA TGTGCCAGCAGCGCCACGCCGGGACCTCAGCCCCAGCATTTT. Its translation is CASSATPGPQPQHF.

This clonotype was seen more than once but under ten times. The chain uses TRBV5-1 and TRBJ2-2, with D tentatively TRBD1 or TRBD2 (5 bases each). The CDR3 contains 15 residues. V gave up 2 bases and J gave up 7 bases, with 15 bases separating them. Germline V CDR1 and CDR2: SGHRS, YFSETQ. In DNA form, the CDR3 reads TGCGCCAGCAGCTTCACGGGACCTAGGGACGGGGAGCTGTTTTTT. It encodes CASSFTGPRDGELFF.